The 19 T cell receptor beta chains below come from one sample, sequenced in a study of technical replicates of blood from several donors. The repertoire was sequenced with immunoSEQ multiplex PCR; TCRdb's copy has only in-frame clones and lacks some. The data contain around 83,000 clones, nearly 95% of them singletons. The sequenced sample was T cells isolated from PBMCs. These TCRs come from a human donor in good health.

This rearrangement joins TRBV29-1 to TRBJ2-1; the match to TRBD2 covers 11 bases. V lost 7 bases, J lost 4 bases, and 6 bases stayed unmatched. Germline-derived CDR1 and CDR2 are SQVTM and ANQGSEA. This CDR3 has 14 amino acids. This CDR3 is CSADRLAGYNEQFF. The CDR3 nucleotides read TGCAGCGCCGACAGACTAGCGGGGTACAATGAGCAGTTCTTC.

This clone was recorded a few times. The chain recombines TRBV6-1 with TRBJ2-7; 8 positions agree with TRBD1. Germline CDR1 is MNHNS and CDR2 is SASEGT. The CDR3 runs to 17 residues. Losses at the gene ends were 3 bases for V and 6 bases for J; bases not matched to a gene: 16. This chain's CDR3 is CASSDTPPDRGRGEQYF. In DNA form, the CDR3 reads TGTGCCAGCAGTGACACCCCCCCTGACAGGGGACGGGGCGAGCAGTACTTC.

V gene TRBV7-2 combines with J gene TRBJ2-5, with 11 bases fitting TRBD2. J lost 5 bases, V lost 3 bases, and 5 bases had no gene match. CDR3 length: 15 amino acids. Germline V gene lookup returns CDR1 SGHTA and CDR2 FQGNSA. The CDR3 sequence: CASSLVAGGGETQYF. The CDR3 DNA reads TGTGCCAGCAGCTTGGTAGCGGGAGGGGGGGAGACCCAGTACTTC.

The rearrangement joins TRBV5-5 to TRBJ1-2; 11 bases line up with TRBD1. Per germline, CDR1 SGHKS and CDR2 YYEKEE (reference sequence). J lost 7 bases, V lost 4 bases, and 6 bases had no gene match. The CDR3 runs 14 residues. The CDR3 coding sequence is TGTGCCAGCAGCCCGGGGACAGGGGGTCCTGGCTACACCTTC. It translates to CASSPGTGGPGYTF.

The rearrangement uses TRBV2 and TRBJ2-7; TRBD1 might be the D (5 bases). Looked up from germline, CDR1 is SNHLY and CDR2 is FYNNEI. Trimming removed 7 bases at V and 5 bases at J, with 15 bases between. The CDR3 has 13 amino acids. The CDR3 DNA follows: TGTGCCAGCAACGAGGCAGGGATGAACGAGCAGTACTTC. Translation gives CASNEAGMNEQYF. Filled out from reference TRBV2 and TRBJ2-7, the complete variable domain reads EPEVTQTPSHQVTQMGQEVILRCVPISNHLYFYWYRQILGQKVEFLVSFYNNEISEKSEIFDDQFSVERPDGSNFTLKIRSTKLEDSAMYFCASNEAGMNEQYFGPGTRLTVT.

This clone was seen once. The V gene is TRBV9, the J gene TRBJ2-7; TRBD1 matches at 7 bases. Germline CDR1 and CDR2: SGDLS and YYNGEE. The length of the CDR3 is 15 residues. V dropped 4 bases and J dropped 1; count of bases not matched to a gene: 8. The DNA for the CDR3 is TGTGCCAGCAGCCCCGGGACAGAAACATCCTACGAGCAGTACTTC. Translation gives CASSPGTETSYEQYF.

The CDR3 nucleotides read TGTGCCAGCAGCCCGGCCTGGACAGGAAACACTGAAGCTTTCTTT. Its translation: CASSPAWTGNTEAFF. The chain recombines TRBV11-2 with TRBJ1-1; TRBD1 aligns across 7 bases. CDR3 length equals 15 residues. Germline CDR1 SGHAT, CDR2 FQNNGV. The V and J ends lost 5 bases and 2 bases, in that order; junction bases with no gene match: 8. The complete variable domain, with remaining parts taken from reference TRBV11-2 and TRBJ1-1, reads EAGVAQSPRYKIIEKRQSVAFWCNPISGHATLYWYQQILGQGPKLLIQFQNNGVVDDSQLPKDRFSAERLKGVDSTLKIQPAKLEDSAVYLCASSPAWTGNTEAFFGQGTRLTVV.

In this sample, this clone turned up once. This chain connects TRBV5-1 to TRBJ2-1; D may be TRBD1 (6 bases). There are 14 residues in the CDR3. V lost 2 bases and J lost 3, with 9 bases in between. CDR1 and CDR2 (germline): SGHRS, YFSETQ. CDR3 residues: CASSLTGIYNEQFF. The CDR3 region has the DNA TGCGCCAGCAGCTTAACAGGGATCTACAATGAGCAGTTCTTC.

The chain combines TRBV10-1 with TRBJ2-7; no clear D gene. From germline, CDR1 is WNHNN and CDR2 SYGVQD (reference sequence). CDR3 size: 11 residues. V lost 6 bases and J 9 bases, leaving 12 bases between the germline ends. The CDR3 bases are TGCGCCAGCAGCGACGGGTTCCGGCAGTACTTC. Translating it yields CASSDGFRQYF.

The J gene is TRBJ1-1, the V gene TRBV5-6, with D maybe TRBD1 (6 bases). Germline-derived CDR1 and CDR2 are SGHDT and YYEEEE. Trimming pared 2 bases from V and 8 bases from J, leaving 7 bases between. This CDR3 region has 11 residues. The CDR3 DNA is TGTGCCAGCAGCTTTACAGGGGAAGCTTTCTTT. Protein sequence: CASSFTGEAFF.

J is TRBJ2-7 and V is TRBV9, with 7 bases matching TRBD1. J was trimmed by 4 bases and V by 1 base; bases with no gene match: 2. This CDR3 is 13 amino acids long. Per germline, CDR1 SGDLS and CDR2 YYNGEE. The CDR3 sequence: CASSVRTGYEQYF. Written as DNA, the CDR3 is TGTGCCAGCAGCGTACGGACAGGATACGAGCAGTACTTC.

V gene TRBV10-3 combines with J gene TRBJ2-7, with TRBD1 matching over 7 bases. This CDR3 comprises 15 residues. Germline V gene data show CDR1 as ENHRY and CDR2 as SYGVKD. V lost 6 bases, J lost 1 base, and 9 bases stayed unmatched. The CDR3 protein is CAIRGQTGPSYEQYF. The CDR3 DNA sequence: TGTGCCATCAGAGGGCAGACAGGGCCATCCTACGAGCAGTACTTC.

The chain joins TRBV5-6 to TRBJ2-4; 12 nucleotides agree with TRBD1. CDR1 and CDR2 (germline): SGHDT, YYEEEE. This CDR3 spans 15 amino acids. J lost 8 bases, V lost 6 bases, and 9 bases had no gene match. The CDR3 loop reads CASTPWGQGADIQYF. The DNA for the CDR3 is TGTGCCAGCACCCCATGGGGACAGGGGGCGGACATTCAGTACTTC. The full variable domain, in which reference TRBV5-6 and TRBJ2-4 provide the parts outside the CDR3, is DAGVTQSPTHLIKTRGQQVTLRCSPKSGHDTVSWYQQALGQGPQFIFQYYEEEERQRGNFPDRFSGHQFPNYSSELNVNALLLGDSALYLCASTPWGQGADIQYFGAGTRLSVL.

The chain combines TRBV28 with TRBJ1-3; D uncertain. Trimming left V 1 base short and J 0 bases short, with 10 bases between. The CDR3 has 16 residues. Germline V gene sequence: CDR1 MDHEN, CDR2 SYDVKM. CDR3 sequence (DNA): TGTGCCAGCAGTTTATATAGCGGGAGCTCTGGAAACACCATATATTTT. It yields the protein CASSLYSGSSGNTIYF. The full variable domain, in which reference TRBV28 and TRBJ1-3 provide the parts outside the CDR3, is DVKVTQSSRYLVKRTGEKVFLECVQDMDHENMFWYRQDPGLGLRLIYFSYDVKMKEKGDIPEGYSVSREKKERFSLILESASTNQTSMYLCASSLYSGSSGNTIYFGEGSWLTVV.

The CDR3 spells CASTSRGITYEQYF. The CDR3, as DNA: TGTGCCAGTACGTCGCGGGGTATAACCTACGAGCAGTACTTC. This rearrangement joins TRBV6-1 to TRBJ2-7, with D maybe TRBD2 (6 bases). The CDR3 totals 14 residues. Germline V gene sequence: CDR1 MNHNS, CDR2 SASEGT. Deletions cut 9 bases from V and 2 bases from J, with 17 bases between.

This clone has a handful of counts. The rearrangement links TRBV4-1 to TRBJ2-6, with D possibly being TRBD1 (6 bases). CDR1 MGHRA and CDR2 YSYEKL come from the germline V gene. The length of the CDR3 is 17 residues. V was trimmed by 1 base and J by 0 bases, leaving 10 bases between them. Here the CDR3 DNA reads TGCGCCAGCAGCCAAGCTCAGGGGTTCTCTGGGGCCAACGTCCTGACTTTC. Encoded protein: CASSQAQGFSGANVLTF.

This clone was seen just once. This rearrangement joins TRBV5-1 to TRBJ2-7, with D unclear. Between the trimmed V and J ends, which lost 3 bases and 5 bases, there was a span of 18 bases. Germline values: CDR1 SGHRS, CDR2 YFSETQ. The CDR3 covers 15 residues. CDR3 region: CASSSYGRGSDEQYF. CDR3 nucleotides: TGCGCCAGCAGCTCATATGGCCGCGGTTCAGACGAGCAGTACTTC.

This clone occurred once. This chain connects TRBV4-1 to TRBJ1-6; 7 positions agree with TRBD1. The CDR3 has 15 residues. Germline trimming cut 4 bases from V and 7 bases from J; bases unmatched to any gene: 7. Germline V gives CDR1 MGHRA, CDR2 YSYEKL. The CDR3 DNA reads as TGCGCCAGCAGCCTCGGGACAGTCTCAAATTCACCCCTCCACTTT. It is translated as CASSLGTVSNSPLHF.

The V gene is TRBV4-1, the J gene TRBJ1-2; D not resolved. Trimming took off 3 bases at V and 3 bases at J, with 14 bases between the two ends. CDR1 and CDR2 from the germline V gene are MGHRA and YSYEKL. CDR3 length equals 15 residues. CDR3 nucleotide sequence: TGCGCCAGCAGCCATATTGGGAGGACCCACTATGGCTACACCTTC. Amino acids: CASSHIGRTHYGYTF.